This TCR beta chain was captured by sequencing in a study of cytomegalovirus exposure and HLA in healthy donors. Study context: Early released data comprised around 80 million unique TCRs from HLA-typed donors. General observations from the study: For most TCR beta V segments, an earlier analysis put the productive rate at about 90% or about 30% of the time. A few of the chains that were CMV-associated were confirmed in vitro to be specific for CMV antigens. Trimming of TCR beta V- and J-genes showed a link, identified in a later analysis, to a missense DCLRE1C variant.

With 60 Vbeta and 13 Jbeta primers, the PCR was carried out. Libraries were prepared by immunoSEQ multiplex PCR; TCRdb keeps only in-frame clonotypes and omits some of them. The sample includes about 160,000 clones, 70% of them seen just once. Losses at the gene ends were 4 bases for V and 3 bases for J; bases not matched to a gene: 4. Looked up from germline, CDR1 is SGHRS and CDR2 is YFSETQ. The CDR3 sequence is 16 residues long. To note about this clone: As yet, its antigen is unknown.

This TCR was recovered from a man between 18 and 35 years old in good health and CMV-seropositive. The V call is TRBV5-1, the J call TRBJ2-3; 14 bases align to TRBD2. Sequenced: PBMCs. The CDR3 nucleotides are TGCGCCAGCAGCCGACGGACTAGCGGGAGGACAGATACGCAGTATTTT. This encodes CASSRRTSGRTDTQYF.